One and the same sample provided the 15 T cell receptor beta chains below, sequenced in a study of Ad26.COV2.S vaccination and SARS-CoV-2 variants. Treatment noted: about 20 received Ad26.COV2.S at low or high dose, single or two shots; about 5 received placebo; per-sample allocation not given. Collection of samples fell on day 63 after the first vaccine or placebo injection. Here immunoSEQ multiplex PCR was the method, and the copy in TCRdb shows in-frame clones only, minus some. The sample lists roughly 300,000 clones, around nine tenths seen once, with about 10% in the top ten. The source was peripheral blood, collected in a trial of Ad26.COV2.S vaccine versus placebo. The receptors were gathered from a person between 18 and 59 years old who received the Ad26.COV2.S COVID-19 vaccine or a placebo.

This clone has a single count. This rearrangement joins TRBV4-3 to TRBJ2-5, with 7 bases fitting TRBD1. Germline CDR1 reads LGHNA; CDR2 reads YSLEER. J lost 5 bases, V lost 2 bases, and 8 bases had no gene match. This CDR3 has 15 amino acids. This CDR3 is CASSQTKDRLETQYF. CDR3 in DNA: TGCGCCAGCAGCCAAACTAAGGACAGGTTGGAGACCCAGTACTTC.

The chain couples TRBV5-6 to TRBJ2-1; TRBD2 agrees at 13 bases. The V and J ends lost 7 bases and 0 bases, in that order; junction bases with no gene match: 7. The CDR3 is made up of 17 amino acids. Germline loops: CDR1 SGHDT, CDR2 YYEEEE. CDR3 DNA sequence: TGTGCCAGCGCTATCGGGACTAGCGGGAACTCCTACAATGAGCAGTTCTTC. It codes for CASAIGTSGNSYNEQFF.

The chain couples TRBV28 to TRBJ1-2; 7 bases are shared with TRBD1. The CDR3 consists of 14 residues. Germline V gene lookup returns CDR1 MDHEN and CDR2 SYDVKM. The V segment lost 8 bases and the J segment 0 bases; nucleotides outside the gene matches: 6. The CDR3 bases are TGTGCCAGCGGGACAGCAGCTACTAACTATGGCTACACCTTC. Protein product: CASGTAATNYGYTF.

This chain's CDR3 is CASSRKRGGLAGAGTGELFF. Here the CDR3 DNA reads TGTGCCAGCAGCCGAAAGAGAGGTGGGCTAGCGGGAGCGGGGACCGGGGAGCTGTTTTTT. The chain joins TRBV4-2 to TRBJ2-2; the match to TRBD2 covers 10 bases. The V gene end was trimmed by 4 bases and the J gene end by 5 bases; junction bases not matched to a gene: 19. The CDR3 spans 20 residues. The V gene's germline CDR1 is LGHNA and CDR2 YNFKEQ.

Written as DNA, the CDR3 is TGTGCCAGCAGCCGTGACAGGGATAATTCACCCCTCCACTTT. Translating gives CASSRDRDNSPLHF. The chain joins TRBV6-5 to TRBJ1-6; TRBD1 matches at 7 bases. Germline assignment: CDR1 MNHEY and CDR2 SVGAGI. The V gene end was trimmed by 6 bases and the J gene end by 5 bases; junction bases not matched to a gene: 4. This CDR3 region has 14 residues.

This chain links TRBV10-1 with TRBJ2-1; weak D call: TRBD2 (5 bases). The CDR3 length is 13 residues. V shed 6 bases and J shed 8 bases, with 14 bases lying between them. Germline assignment: CDR1 WNHNN and CDR2 SYGVQD (reference sequence). CDR3 DNA sequence: TGCGCCAGCAGCCTTCCTTCCGGGGATGAGCAGTTCTTC. Protein sequence: CASSLPSGDEQFF.

In its sample, this clone was seen once. The chain is built from TRBV18 and TRBJ2-3; possible D gene TRBD1, 5 bases. Trimming removed 3 bases at V and 4 bases at J, with 11 bases between. This CDR3 is 14 amino acids long. Germline CDR1 KGHSH, CDR2 LQKENI. CDR3 in amino acids: CASSPRELADTQYF. CDR3 coding DNA: TGTGCCAGCTCACCCAGGGAATTGGCAGATACGCAGTATTTT.

The J gene is TRBJ1-2, the V gene TRBV4-3; perhaps TRBD1 as D (5 bases). The V end was cut by 0 bases, the J end by 2 bases, with 10 bases between. CDR3 size: 15 residues. CDR1 and CDR2 (germline): LGHNA, YSLEER. The CDR3 DNA follows: TGCGCCAGCAGCCAAGATAGGCAGGGCAACTATGGCTACACCTTC. It is translated as CASSQDRQGNYGYTF.

The CDR3 DNA sequence: TGTGCCAGCAGTTACGTGGCAGGGGTTAGTGAAGCTTTCTTT. Translating it yields CASSYVAGVSEAFF. This chain joins TRBV6-5 and TRBJ1-1; weak D call: TRBD1 (6 bases). This CDR3 region has 14 residues. Trimming pared 2 bases from V and 7 bases from J, leaving 14 bases between. The V gene's germline CDR1 is MNHEY and CDR2 SVGAGI.

The chain employs TRBV7-6 and TRBJ2-7; TRBD1 matches at 11 bases. Germline CDR1 SGHVS, CDR2 FNYEAQ. The V segment lost 5 bases and the J segment 5 bases; nucleotides outside the gene matches: 11. The CDR3 contains 16 residues. This CDR3 is CASSPRRGDRGDEQYF. The CDR3 nucleotides read TGTGCCAGCAGCCCTCGGCGCGGGGACAGGGGGGACGAGCAGTACTTC.

V and J are TRBV30 and TRBJ2-7; a possible D gene is TRBD1 (5 bases). Germline CDR1 reads GTSNPN; CDR2 reads SVGIG (reference sequence). Deletions cut 0 bases from V and 9 bases from J, with 12 bases between. CDR3 length: 12 amino acids. CDR3 coding DNA: TGTGCCTGGAGTGTAACTTGGGGCACGCAGTACTTC. The encoded protein is CAWSVTWGTQYF.

This sequence joins TRBV10-3 and TRBJ2-1, with 10 bases identical to TRBD2. The CDR3 runs 17 residues. With V trimmed by 3 bases and J by 6 bases, 11 bases remained unmatched. CDR1 and CDR2 from the germline V gene are ENHRY and SYGVKD. The CDR3 sequence: CAISELAGGPPSNEQFF. CDR3 bases: TGTGCCATCAGTGAATTAGCGGGGGGTCCTCCAAGCAATGAGCAGTTCTTC.

The chain has TRBV7-9 and TRBJ1-1, with 8 bases that match TRBD1. There are 15 residues in the CDR3. Germline CDR1 reads SEHNR; CDR2 reads FQNEAQ (reference sequence). J gave up 11 bases and V 1 base, and 12 bases lay outside the gene matches. CDR3 loop: CASSLDERQGLGAFF. The CDR3 DNA reads as TGTGCCAGCAGCTTAGATGAGAGACAGGGGTTGGGTGCTTTCTTT.

V and J are TRBV4-3 and TRBJ1-6; D not resolved. The germline gives CDR1 LGHNA, CDR2 YSLEER. The length of the CDR3 is 17 residues. Trimming removed 3 bases from V and 1 base from J, with 13 bases in between. The CDR3 DNA follows: TGCGCCAGCAGCCAGGCATCAGGAGGGTCCTATAATTCACCCCTCCACTTT. Translating it yields CASSQASGGSYNSPLHF.

The chain has TRBV5-1 and TRBJ1-2; D is perhaps TRBD1 (6 bases). V was cut by 0 bases and J by 2 bases, with 8 bases left in between. The CDR3 spans 14 residues. Germline CDR1 and CDR2: SGHRS and YFSETQ. CDR3 loop: CASSLADSNYGYTF. Here the CDR3 DNA reads TGCGCCAGCAGCTTGGCGGACAGCAACTATGGCTACACCTTC.